The present T cell receptor (beta chain) was sequenced within a study of blood T cell repertoires in COVID-19. Study-wide context: The United States, Italy and Spain supplied acute and convalescent COVID-19 samples. The cDNA or gDNA used as material had been derived from T cells, B-cell-depleted T cells, or PBMCs.

The ends lost 6 bases at V and 7 bases at J; junction bases unmatched: 6. The CDR3 covers 14 residues. From germline, CDR1 is MNHEY and CDR2 SVGAGI. Authors' methods: Amplifying reference gene primers gave estimates of nucleated cell counts. The table came from immunoSEQ multiplex PCR; TCRdb's copy has only in-frame clones and leaves some out. D and trimming come from the DNA, and the V and J calls and clone size come from that table. The data hold under 250,000 clones, with roughly 86% observed a single time. The Seattle patients joined while their infection was active and were tracked longitudinally afterward.

This TCR was recovered from a woman of 80 years or more with COVID-19, enrolled during active disease. The rearrangement links TRBV6-5 to TRBJ1-6; 7 bases are shared with TRBD1. Sample: peripheral blood. This CDR3 is CASRPDRANSPLHF. For the CDR3, the DNA is TGTGCCAGCAGGCCTGACAGGGCCAATTCACCCCTCCACTTT.